The 28 T cell receptor beta chains listed next were all sequenced from one sample in a study of T-cell reconstitution after alpha-beta-depleted transplantation in children. During its preparation, the TCRbeta library received unique molecular identifiers. Each CDR3 protein gets one entry after TCRdb re-called the PCR reads with MiXCR. This table holds about 300,000 distinct CDR3 sequences, 9.5% to 13% found once. The source was PBMCs, collected before TCRalphabeta/CD19-depleted stem cell transplant. The receptor set was obtained from a boy in the first two years of life with acute myeloid leukemia, due to receive a stem cell transplant.

The rearrangement joins TRBV5-1 to TRBJ2-5; no clear D. Trimming left V 0 bases short and J 1 base short, with 13 bases between. The CDR3 is 16 amino acids. Germline V gives CDR1 SGHRS, CDR2 YFSETQ. DNA for the CDR3: TGCGCCAGCAGCTTGGTCTGGGGTACCGTCCAAGAGACCCAGTACTTC. This gives the protein CASSLVWGTVQETQYF.

This clonotype was seen ten or more times. The genes are TRBV27 and TRBJ1-5; the match to TRBD1 covers 7 bases. CDR1 MNHEY and CDR2 SMNVEV come from the germline V gene (reference sequence). The ends lost 5 bases at V and 4 bases at J; junction bases unmatched: 8. The CDR3 consists of 15 residues. CDR3 protein: CASSPVDRANQPQHF. The CDR3, as DNA: TGTGCCAGCAGTCCTGTCGACAGGGCTAATCAGCCCCAGCATTTT.

This clonotype has ten or more counts. The gene calls are TRBV6-1 and TRBJ2-7; 9 bases agree with TRBD2. The CDR3 spans 15 residues. The junction had 4 bases not matched to a gene; V was cut back by 2 bases and J by 2 bases. CDR1 is MNHNS, CDR2 SASEGT, per germline. CDR3 sequence: CASSESASGAYEQYF. CDR3 nucleotides: TGTGCCAGCAGTGAATCCGCTAGCGGGGCCTACGAGCAGTACTTC.

In its sample, this clonotype was seen a few times. The CDR3 loop is CASSLSLGLAGGNEQFF. The CDR3 region has the DNA TGTGCCAGCAGCTTAAGTTTGGGACTAGCGGGGGGAAATGAGCAGTTCTTC. The rearrangement joins TRBV7-3 to TRBJ2-1, with 15 bases lining up with TRBD2. Germline V CDR1 and CDR2: SGHTA, FQGTGA. Trimming took 1 base from V and 7 from J; bases not matched to a gene: 5. This CDR3 spans 17 amino acids.

This clonotype came up a few times. The rearrangement uses TRBV18 and TRBJ2-7, with 7 positions matching TRBD2. Germline CDR1 reads KGHSH; CDR2 reads LQKENI. J gave up 0 bases and V 1 base, and 9 bases lay outside the gene matches. The CDR3 totals 17 residues. The DNA of the CDR3 is TGTGCCAGCTCACCACTCCTCACGGGGGGAGGCTCCTACGAGCAGTACTTC. Protein: CASSPLLTGGGSYEQYF.

This clonotype was observed many times. This chain links TRBV20-1 with TRBJ1-5; D gene unclear. Deletions cut 0 bases from V and 3 bases from J, with 18 bases between. In germline, CDR1 is DFQATT, CDR2 SNEGSKA (reference sequence). CDR3 length: 17 amino acids. This chain's CDR3 is CSARDQGAGWANQPQHF. The CDR3 DNA reads TGCAGTGCTAGAGATCAAGGAGCGGGTTGGGCCAATCAGCCCCAGCATTTT.

This chain joins TRBV20-1 and TRBJ2-1; 11 bases line up with TRBD2. V gave up 6 bases and J gave up 13 bases; unmatched junction bases: 8. The CDR3 totals 12 residues. Germline CDR1 is DFQATT and CDR2 is SNEGSKA (reference sequence). The CDR3 is CSAAPGLAEQFF. In nucleotides, the CDR3 is TGCAGTGCGGCCCCGGGACTAGCGGAACAGTTCTTC.

The CDR3 loop reads CASSLRFNQPQHF. Here the CDR3 DNA reads TGTGCCAGCAGCCTCAGGTTCAATCAGCCCCAGCATTTT. This chain joins TRBV28 and TRBJ1-5; D is undetermined. V dropped 6 bases and J dropped 3 bases, with 9 bases sitting between them. Germline assignment: CDR1 MDHEN and CDR2 SYDVKM. The CDR3 contains 13 residues.

This clonotype was seen many times. The gene calls are TRBV28 and TRBJ2-7; TRBD1 agrees at 9 bases. Trimming removed 5 bases from V and 4 bases from J; junction bases left unmatched: 12. Per germline, CDR1 MDHEN and CDR2 SYDVKM. The CDR3 totals 16 residues. The CDR3: CASSPNTGGALYEQYF. CDR3 bases: TGTGCCAGCAGTCCCAATACAGGGGGCGCCTTGTACGAGCAGTACTTC.

This clonotype was counted ten times or more. The chain uses TRBV4-1 and TRBJ2-1; TRBD2 matches at 7 bases. CDR3 length equals 14 residues. V was pared by 1 base and J by 7 bases, with 4 bases of the junction left unmatched. Germline CDR1 reads MGHRA; CDR2 reads YSYEKL. This CDR3 reads CASSQGRRENEQFF. For the CDR3, the DNA is TGCGCCAGCAGCCAAGGGCGGCGGGAGAATGAGCAGTTCTTC.

Written as DNA, the CDR3 is TGCGCCAGCGCCCGAGCCCCCAGGAGTACGGCTGAAGCTTTCTTT. This codes for CASARAPRSTAEAFF. The chain recombines TRBV5-1 with TRBJ1-1; D is unclear. CDR1 and CDR2 from the germline V gene are SGHRS and YFSETQ. This CDR3 comprises 15 residues. Trimming left V 7 bases short and J 6 bases short, with 22 bases between.

This clonotype was seen at least ten times. This chain uses TRBV3-1 with TRBJ2-5; the match to TRBD1 covers 8 bases. Germline CDR1 LGHDT, CDR2 YNNKEL (reference sequence). This CDR3 is 15 amino acids long. The V and J ends lost 0 bases and 6 bases, in that order; junction bases with no gene match: 6. CDR3 in DNA: TGTGCCAGCAGCCAAGATTACAGGGGGAGGCAGACCCAGTACTTC. It encodes CASSQDYRGRQTQYF.

This clonotype was picked up many times. This sequence joins TRBV30 and TRBJ2-2; D unresolved. The V end lost 0 bases, the J end lost 8 bases, and 13 bases lay between the germline ends. CDR3 length: 14 residues. The germline gives CDR1 GTSNPN, CDR2 SVGIG (reference sequence). CDR3 sequence (DNA): TGTGCCTGGAGTGTACGAGTGGCGGAAGGGGAGCTGTTTTTT. It specifies CAWSVRVAEGELFF.

This clonotype was picked up many times. The rearrangement uses TRBV10-2 and TRBJ2-2; D may be TRBD2 (5 bases). Trimming took 4 bases from V and 1 from J, leaving 13 bases between them. The CDR3 contains 16 residues. Germline CDR1 reads WSHSY; CDR2 reads SAAADI. CDR3 sequence reads: CASSGEFILNTGELFF. CDR3 coding DNA: TGCGCCAGCAGTGGGGAGTTTATATTGAACACCGGGGAGCTGTTTTTT.

This clonotype was recorded many times. This chain joins TRBV4-2 and TRBJ1-5; D is possibly TRBD1 (6 bases). Trimming removed 0 bases from V and 4 bases from J, with 10 bases in between. CDR3 length: 15 residues. Per the germline V gene, CDR1 is LGHNA and CDR2 is YNFKEQ. The CDR3 sequence: CASSQEEGTNQPQHF. The CDR3 DNA is TGTGCCAGCAGCCAAGAGGAGGGGACAAATCAGCCCCAGCATTTT.

The table lists this clonotype with many counts. The J gene is TRBJ2-7, the V gene TRBV7-2; D is possibly TRBD1 or TRBD2 (6 bases each). Per the germline V gene, CDR1 is SGHTA and CDR2 is FQGNSA. V lost 5 bases and J 6 bases, leaving 23 bases between the germline ends. The CDR3 extends over 16 amino acids. In nucleotides, the CDR3 is TGTGCCAGCAGCCTTTTTTTAGGGGGGCCCTTCCTCGAGCAGTACTTC. It encodes CASSLFLGGPFLEQYF.

This clonotype was seen ten or more times. CDR3 in amino acids: CSAPTRGNQPQHF. In nucleotides, the CDR3 is TGCAGTGCCCCTACACGGGGTAATCAGCCCCAGCATTTT. V usage is TRBV20-1 and J usage is TRBJ1-5, with D unclear. The germline gives CDR1 DFQATT, CDR2 SNEGSKA (reference sequence). The CDR3 consists of 13 residues. V was shortened by 6 bases and J by 4 bases, with 13 bases between the two germline ends.

This clonotype has just a few counts. The chain combines TRBV19 with TRBJ2-2; maybe TRBD1 (6 bases). Trimming stripped 4 bases from V and 6 bases from J, with 9 bases between. Germline CDR1 and CDR2: LNHDA and SQIVND (reference sequence). The CDR3 totals 13 residues. CDR3 protein: CASSNRVPGELFF. DNA of the CDR3: TGTGCCAGTAGTAACAGGGTCCCCGGGGAGCTGTTTTTT.

This clonotype came up a few times. The J gene is TRBJ2-1, the V gene TRBV7-2; TRBD2 matches at 8 bases. Trimming removed 4 bases from V and 5 bases from J; junction bases left unmatched: 10. CDR1 is SGHTA, CDR2 FQGNSA, per germline. This CDR3 region has 16 residues. The CDR3 region is CASSSERESGHNEQFF. CDR3 in DNA: TGTGCCAGCAGCTCCGAGCGGGAGTCGGGCCACAATGAGCAGTTCTTC.

This clonotype was recorded at least ten times. This chain uses TRBV20-1 with TRBJ2-3; 11 bases agree with TRBD2. Germline V gene sequence: CDR1 DFQATT, CDR2 SNEGSKA (reference sequence). This CDR3 has 14 residues. V dropped 1 base and J dropped 4; count of bases not matched to a gene: 1. This chain's CDR3 is CSARVLAGADTQYF. CDR3 sequence (DNA): TGCAGTGCTAGAGTACTAGCGGGAGCAGATACGCAGTATTTT.

This clonotype has only one observation. A much larger clone differs from this one at a single base, so this may be a read error. The chain is built from TRBV7-6 and TRBJ2-7; D gene unclear. This CDR3 is built from 13 residues. CDR1 and CDR2 (germline): SGHVS, FNYEAQ. Trimming stripped 5 bases from V and 5 bases from J, with 13 bases between. In nucleotides, the CDR3 is TGTGCCAGCAGCCCCAATTCGTTGCACGAGCAGTACTTC. As protein: CASSPNSLHEQYF.

This clonotype has a count of ten or more. The chain recombines TRBV28 with TRBJ2-7, with 7 positions matching TRBD1. The V and J ends lost 2 bases and 0 bases, in that order; junction bases with no gene match: 1. Germline V gives CDR1 MDHEN, CDR2 SYDVKM. This CDR3 has 14 amino acids. The CDR3 protein is CASSLPGGSYEQYF. Here the CDR3 DNA reads TGTGCCAGCAGTTTACCAGGGGGCTCCTACGAGCAGTACTTC.

This clonotype has ten or more counts. The rearrangement uses TRBV4-2 and TRBJ2-6; 10 nucleotides align to TRBD2. Germline lookup yields CDR1 LGHNA and CDR2 YNFKEQ. V lost 3 bases and J lost 0; bases outside the gene matches: 2. The CDR3 runs 17 residues. The DNA for the CDR3 is TGTGCCAGCAGCCACCTAGCGGGGGCCTCTGGGGCCAACGTCCTGACTTTC. This codes for CASSHLAGASGANVLTF.

This clonotype turned up a few times. The gene calls are TRBV6-5 and TRBJ2-2; unclear D gene. The V end was cut by 1 base, the J end by 7 bases, with 4 bases between. CDR1 is MNHEY, CDR2 SVGAGI, per germline. This CDR3 has 12 amino acids. CDR3 protein: CASSYFGGELFF. DNA of the CDR3: TGTGCCAGCAGTTACTTCGGCGGGGAGCTGTTTTTT.

This clonotype was picked up many times. V is TRBV28 and J is TRBJ2-3, with D perhaps being TRBD1 or TRBD2 (5 bases each). Per germline, CDR1 MDHEN and CDR2 SYDVKM. V lost 4 bases, J lost 0 bases, and 14 bases lay in between. The CDR3 runs to 16 residues. CDR3 sequence reads: CASSSLYGASTDTQYF. The CDR3 nucleotides read TGTGCCAGCAGTTCCCTCTACGGGGCGAGCACAGATACGCAGTATTTT.

This clonotype was seen ten or more times. The genes are TRBV6-2 or TRBV6-3 and TRBJ2-1; TRBD2 agrees at 11 bases. Trimming removed 6 bases from V and 3 bases from J; junction bases left unmatched: 4. Germline CDR1 MNHEY, CDR2 SVGEGT. This CDR3 region has 15 residues. The CDR3 DNA reads as TGTGCCAGCAGCCCACTAGCGGGAGACTACAATGAGCAGTTCTTC. Protein: CASSPLAGDYNEQFF.

This clonotype was detected many times. This chain joins TRBV12-3 or TRBV12-4 and TRBJ2-1; 13 bases line up with TRBD2. Germline trimming cut 5 bases from V and 10 bases from J; bases unmatched to any gene: 17. The CDR3 consists of 18 residues. The CDR3 region has the DNA TGTGCCAGCAGTCCCCCCGCACTAGCGGGAGGGCCGTGGTGCGAGCAGTTCTTC. As protein: CASSPPALAGGPWCEQFF.

This clonotype has ten or more counts. This chain links TRBV12-3 or TRBV12-4 with TRBJ2-2; no firm D call. The CDR3 extends over 12 amino acids. Trimming took 5 bases from V and 5 from J, leaving 6 bases between them. The CDR3 region has the DNA TGTGCCAGCAGTATAACAACCGGGGAGCTGTTTTTT. It encodes CASSITTGELFF.